The TCR beta chain under discussion was sequenced for a study of beta chain features in type 1 diabetes. Study findings and constraints: Patients with Type 1 diabetes showed moderately but significantly shorter TCRB CDR3s in all four CD4+ subsets. VDJ junctions from patients with type 1 diabetes contained fewer insertions and more deletions.

On this clone: The antigen is unknown.

Reverse transcription of all isolated RNA meant that expressed TCRB transcripts were sequenced. Produced via immunoSEQ multiplex PCR; TCRdb's table is partial and in-frame only. The table records more than 100,000 clones, around 9% of them present only once. CDR1 and CDR2 from the germline V gene are LNHDA and SQIVND (reference sequence). The CDR3 consists of 15 residues. The trim removed 6 bases at V and 10 bases at J, leaving 10 bases unmatched. The chain recombines TRBV19 with TRBJ2-1, with 12 positions matching TRBD2. This TCR derives from a man in his thirties or forties with type 1 diabetes. The sequenced sample consisted of central memory CD4+ T cells from blood. CDR3 residues: CASSGPTSGGREQFF. CDR3 DNA sequence: TGTGCCAGTAGCGGTCCGACTAGCGGGGGAAGGGAGCAGTTCTTC.